The TCR beta chain described here comes from a study of identical twins. It was template switching that added a universal primer site, and there were unique molecular identifiers on the cDNA. TCRdb ran MiXCR on the 5' RACE reads and lists one entry per CDR3 protein. The sample shows 690,000 or so distinct CDR3 sequences, 5.5% to 7.5% of them seen only once. Donors were all healthy Caucasians. Study outcomes and limitations: Shared out-of-frame alpha sequences (those common to twins) showed excess low generation probability. Modeled out-of-frame TCR alpha sharing in monozygotic twins fell below observed levels.

Note on this clonotype: Its antigen remains unknown.

Per the germline V gene, CDR1 is LGHDT and CDR2 is YNNKEL (reference sequence). V was clipped by 6 bases and J by 6 bases; unmatched bases: 10. The CDR3 spans 16 residues. The sample taken for sequencing was naive T cells sorted from blood. This TCR came from a man aged 18 to 29 in good health. The rearrangement uses TRBV3-1 and TRBJ2-1, with 11 bases that match TRBD2. In DNA, the CDR3 is TGTGCCAGCAGTCCTTTAGCGGGAGGGCCCTCCAATGAGCAGTTCTTC. As protein: CASSPLAGGPSNEQFF.